These 14 T cell receptor beta chains were all obtained from the same sample, sequenced in a study of blood T cell repertoires in COVID-19. Here immunoSEQ multiplex PCR was the method, and the copy in TCRdb shows in-frame clones only, minus some. The sample has about 270,000 clones, roughly 90% seen once; the top ten hold less than 2.5%. Sequencing was carried out using peripheral blood. The receptors originated from a man aged 50 or older with acute or convalescent COVID-19.

The chain recombines TRBV19 with TRBJ1-2; 9 nucleotides agree with TRBD1. J was trimmed by 0 bases and V by 5 bases; bases with no gene match: 10. The germline gives CDR1 LNHDA, CDR2 SQIVND (reference sequence). The CDR3 totals 17 residues. Here the CDR3 DNA reads TGTGCCAGTAGTCCGCGGACAGGGGATGAAGCTAACTATGGCTACACCTTC. It translates to CASSPRTGDEANYGYTF.

The rearrangement links TRBV5-4 to TRBJ2-5; 12 nucleotides match TRBD2. Germline V CDR1 and CDR2: SGHNT, YYREEE (reference sequence). J was trimmed by 5 bases and V by 2 bases; bases with no gene match: 4. This CDR3 spans 15 amino acids. CDR3 nucleotides: TGTGCCAGCAGCTTAGGTCTAGCGGGGGGGGAGACCCAGTACTTC. Translated, it gives CASSLGLAGGETQYF.

V and J are TRBV5-4 and TRBJ2-5, with 14 bases identical to TRBD2. The ends lost 5 bases at V and 2 bases at J; junction bases unmatched: 14. The CDR3 contains 19 residues. Germline CDR1 reads SGHNT; CDR2 reads YYREEE (reference sequence). The CDR3: CASRHGGTSGGKVQETQYF. The DNA for the CDR3 is TGTGCCAGCAGACATGGCGGGACTAGCGGGGGTAAGGTGCAAGAGACCCAGTACTTC.

The rearrangement joins TRBV14 to TRBJ2-1; D ambiguous. The V gene lost 2 bases and the J gene lost 4 bases, with 6 bases spanning the gap. Looked up from germline, CDR1 is SGHDN and CDR2 is FVKESK. This CDR3 region has 13 residues. CDR3: CASSQKEYNEQFF. CDR3 DNA: TGTGCCAGCAGCCAAAAAGAGTACAATGAGCAGTTCTTC.

This sequence joins TRBV15 and TRBJ1-3, with unresolved D. The germline CDR1 and CDR2 sequences are LNHNV and YYDKDF (reference sequence). The CDR3 sequence is 14 residues long. Trimming cost V 0 bases and J 4 bases, with 7 bases left between them. The CDR3 nucleotides read TGTGCCACCAGCAGAGATCGGGGAGGAAACACCATATATTTT. It encodes CATSRDRGGNTIYF.

The chain recombines TRBV11-3 with TRBJ2-2, with a tentative D call TRBD2 (7 bases). Trimming took off 5 bases at V and 5 bases at J, with 21 bases between the two ends. Germline CDR1 SGHNT, CDR2 YENEEA. The CDR3 is 17 amino acids. CDR3 DNA sequence: TGTGCCAGCAGCGAGAGCTCAGGGGAGGGGGAGACCGGGGAGCTGTTTTTT. Protein sequence: CASSESSGEGETGELFF.

This chain joins TRBV11-3 and TRBJ2-2, with a weak D call TRBD1 (6 bases). The germline gives CDR1 SGHNT, CDR2 YENEEA. This CDR3 has 14 amino acids. With 5 bases removed from V and 6 bases from J, the gap between germline ends came to 13 bases. The CDR3 DNA is TGTGCCAGCAGCCTACAGGGTGAGGCCGGGGAGCTGTTTTTT. Translation: CASSLQGEAGELFF.

The V and J genes are TRBV9 and TRBJ2-5; TRBD1 matches at 7 bases. Germline CDR1 is SGDLS and CDR2 is YYNGEE. The CDR3 contains 14 residues. The junction had 2 bases not matched to a gene; V was cut back by 0 bases and J by 3 bases. The CDR3 bases are TGTGCCAGCAGCGTAGGGACAGGAGAAGAGACCCAGTACTTC. This sequence encodes CASSVGTGEETQYF.

The CDR3 is CASSPRLRGLTYEQYF. The DNA for the CDR3 is TGTGCCAGCAGCCCCCGTTTGCGGGGGCTTACCTACGAGCAGTACTTC. This sequence joins TRBV7-2 and TRBJ2-7; tentative D call: TRBD2 (7 bases). CDR1 is SGHTA, CDR2 FQGNSA, per germline. CDR3 length: 16 amino acids. The V and J ends lost 5 bases and 2 bases respectively, with 19 bases between them.

This chain connects TRBV18 to TRBJ1-2; the match to TRBD1 covers 7 bases. The germline gives CDR1 KGHSH, CDR2 LQKENI. J was trimmed by 2 bases and V by 6 bases; bases with no gene match: 6. This CDR3 has 14 amino acids. CDR3 sequence (DNA): TGTGCCAGCTCGGGACAGAGAAACAACTATGGCTACACCTTC. It is translated as CASSGQRNNYGYTF.

The chain links TRBV6-5 to TRBJ1-6; TRBD1 might be the D (5 bases). This CDR3 comprises 15 residues. CDR1 and CDR2 from the germline V gene are MNHEY and SVGAGI. V lost 2 bases and J lost 11, with 16 bases in between. The CDR3 DNA follows: TGTGCCAGCAGTTACAATCAGGGTGGGAATCCACCCCTCCACTTT. Its translation: CASSYNQGGNPPLHF.

In its sample, this clone was seen once. The CDR3 sequence: CASSQDVRQEVDSPLHF. CDR3 nucleotides: TGTGCCAGCAGCCAAGATGTAAGACAGGAGGTCGATTCACCCCTCCACTTT. J is TRBJ1-6 and V is TRBV3-1 (or the pseudogene TRBV3-2); tentative D call: TRBD1 (6 bases). Trimming left V 0 bases short and J 8 bases short, with 17 bases between. This CDR3 has 17 amino acids. Germline-derived CDR1 and CDR2 are LGHDT and YNNKEL (reference sequence).

The rearrangement links TRBV11-2 to TRBJ1-1; D unresolved. The germline V gene encodes CDR1 SGHAT and CDR2 FQNNGV. The CDR3 is 16 amino acids. V was cut by 1 base and J by 0 bases, with 12 bases left in between. The CDR3 here is CASSLVVGGLNTEAFF. The CDR3 DNA reads as TGTGCCAGCAGCTTAGTTGTTGGCGGATTGAACACTGAAGCTTTCTTT. The whole variable domain, filled in from reference TRBV11-2 and TRBJ1-1, reads EAGVAQSPRYKIIEKRQSVAFWCNPISGHATLYWYQQILGQGPKLLIQFQNNGVVDDSQLPKDRFSAERLKGVDSTLKIQPAKLEDSAVYLCASSLVVGGLNTEAFFGQGTRLTVV.

This sequence joins TRBV11-3 and TRBJ1-1; TRBD1 matches 7 bases. The CDR3 consists of 13 residues. The germline V gene encodes CDR1 SGHNT and CDR2 YENEEA. The ends lost 5 bases at V and 10 bases at J; junction bases unmatched: 10. Written as DNA, the CDR3 is TGTGCCAGCAGCCTAAACTACAGGGGCCCAGCTTTCTTT. It specifies CASSLNYRGPAFF.